Below, 23 T cell receptor beta chains from the same sample are listed, as sequenced in a study of response to subunit inactivated influenza vaccine. From the RT-PCR reads, TCRdb called clonotypes with MiXCR, one entry per CDR3 protein. The sample has roughly 650,000 distinct CDR3 sequences; less than 20% are singletons. Sequences were derived from PBMCs from blood, sampled less than 13 days after vaccination. The source is a man in his fifties who received an inactivated influenza vaccine.

This clonotype has just a few counts. The V call is TRBV20-1, the J call TRBJ2-7; 7 nucleotides match TRBD2. Trimming took 0 bases from V and 3 from J; bases not matched to a gene: 8. Looked up from germline, CDR1 is DFQATT and CDR2 is SNEGSKA (reference sequence). This CDR3 is built from 15 residues. CDR3 in amino acids: CSAREPGLRFYEQYF. The CDR3 nucleotides are TGCAGTGCTAGAGAGCCGGGACTACGCTTCTACGAGCAGTACTTC.

This CDR3 is CSASRAGGRDTQYF. CDR3 DNA sequence: TGCAGTGCTAGCAGAGCGGGAGGACGGGATACGCAGTATTTT. The rearrangement joins TRBV20-1 to TRBJ2-3, with TRBD2 matching over 9 bases. Germline CDR1 DFQATT, CDR2 SNEGSKA (reference sequence). CDR3 length: 14 residues. V lost 3 bases, J lost 6 bases, and 7 bases stayed unmatched.

The chain employs TRBV5-5 and TRBJ1-5; D not certain. The germline V gene has CDR1 SGHKS and CDR2 YYEKEE (reference sequence). V lost 1 base and J lost 4, with 12 bases in between. This CDR3 spans 15 amino acids. The CDR3 region is CASSLSLARNQPQHF. DNA of the CDR3: TGTGCCAGCAGCTTGAGTCTCGCACGGAATCAGCCCCAGCATTTT.

The sample holds a few counts of this clonotype. The J gene is TRBJ2-1, the V gene TRBV5-1; TRBD1 aligns across 8 bases. With 0 bases clipped from V and 7 bases from J, the junction kept 9 bases outside the gene matches. The CDR3 extends over 16 amino acids. Germline CDR1 is SGHRS and CDR2 is YFSETQ. CDR3 sequence (DNA): TGCGCCAGCAGCTTGGTCGCAGGGGGCTTTCATAATGAGCAGTTCTTC. Amino acids: CASSLVAGGFHNEQFF.

The chain links TRBV5-4 to TRBJ2-7, with 8 positions matching TRBD1. Germline CDR1 and CDR2: SGHNT and YYREEE (reference sequence). Trimming took 4 bases from V and 3 from J; bases not matched to a gene: 3. The CDR3 sequence is 13 residues long. For the CDR3, the DNA is TGTGCCAGCAGCACGGACAGGGACTACGAGCAGTACTTC. Translation gives CASSTDRDYEQYF. The full variable domain, its missing parts supplied by reference TRBV5-4 and TRBJ2-7, is ETGVTQSPTHLIKTRGQQVTLRCSSQSGHNTVSWYQQALGQGPQFIFQYYREEENGRGNFPPRFSGLQFPNYSSELNVNALELDDSALYLCASSTDRDYEQYFGPGTRLTVT.

The V gene is TRBV7-3, the J gene TRBJ2-3; unclear D gene. V dropped 1 base and J dropped 2 bases, with 7 bases sitting between them. The CDR3 contains 14 residues. CDR1 is SGHTA and CDR2 is FQGTGA in the germline V gene. In nucleotides, the CDR3 is TGTGCCAGCAGCTTAAGATCTCCCACAGATACGCAGTATTTT. This codes for CASSLRSPTDTQYF.

V usage is TRBV29-1 and J usage is TRBJ2-7; TRBD1 matches 9 bases. Germline loops: CDR1 SQVTM, CDR2 ANQGSEA. The CDR3 length is 13 residues. V was clipped by 7 bases and J by 7 bases; unmatched bases: 11. CDR3 sequence reads: CSAGMGQGREQYF. The CDR3 DNA follows: TGCAGCGCCGGCATGGGACAGGGCAGGGAGCAGTACTTC.

This clonotype has a handful of counts. V is TRBV12-3 or TRBV12-4 and J is TRBJ1-3; 7 positions agree with TRBD1. After removal of 6 bases from V and 4 bases from J, the junction contained 6 bases not matched to a gene. The CDR3 is made up of 14 amino acids. In nucleotides, the CDR3 is TGTGCCAGCAGCCCCGGGACAGAAGGAAACACCATATATTTT. Translation: CASSPGTEGNTIYF.

The J gene is TRBJ2-3, the V gene TRBV29-1; 8 nucleotides line up with TRBD2. With 7 bases clipped from V and 0 bases from J, the junction kept 6 bases outside the gene matches. Germline CDR1 is SQVTM and CDR2 is ANQGSEA. The CDR3 contains 14 residues. For the CDR3, the DNA is TGCAGCGGTAGCGGGACAACTAGCACAGATACGCAGTATTTT. Residues: CSGSGTTSTDTQYF.

The gene calls are TRBV21-1 and TRBJ2-7; the table assigns TRBD2, which was not confirmed against the DNA. TRBV21-1 corresponds to a pseudogene. The CDR3 has 17 amino acids. The CDR3 DNA reads as TGTGCCAGCAGCAAAGCTAGCGGCTACGACAGCTCCTACGAGCAGTACTTC. This gives the protein CASSKASGYDSSYEQYF.

The chain links TRBV21-1 to TRBJ2-1; the D segment call TRBD1 is taken from the table without a DNA check. TRBV21-1 is marked as a pseudogene. The CDR3 sequence is 13 residues long. CDR3 DNA sequence: TGTGCCAGCAGCACAACAGGGTGCAATGAGCAGTTCTTC. It yields the protein CASSTTGCNEQFF.

The V call is TRBV5-6, the J call TRBJ1-5, with TRBD1 matching 8 bases. CDR1 and CDR2 from the germline V gene are SGHDT and YYEEEE. Unmatched junction bases numbered 6, after V lost 0 bases and J lost 4 bases. The CDR3 covers 16 residues. The CDR3 reads CASSLGTGWSNQPQHF. The CDR3 DNA sequence: TGTGCCAGCAGCTTGGGGACAGGGTGGTCGAATCAGCCCCAGCATTTT. Using reference TRBV5-6 and TRBJ1-5 for the parts outside the CDR3, the full variable domain is DAGVTQSPTHLIKTRGQQVTLRCSPKSGHDTVSWYQQALGQGPQFIFQYYEEEERQRGNFPDRFSGHQFPNYSSELNVNALLLGDSALYLCASSLGTGWSNQPQHFGDGTRLSIL.

This clonotype was detected only a few times. CDR3 loop: CASSHPGLPGLSGYTF. DNA for the CDR3: TGTGCCAGCAGCCATCCCGGACTCCCCGGGTTAAGCGGCTACACCTTC. This chain connects TRBV4-2 to TRBJ1-2, with D unclear. Looked up from germline, CDR1 is LGHNA and CDR2 is YNFKEQ. This CDR3 region has 16 residues. The germline V and J ends were trimmed by 3 bases and 8 bases, with 22 bases remaining between them.

This clonotype was seen ten or more times. The chain employs TRBV20-1 and TRBJ2-5, with D perhaps matching TRBD1 (6 bases). V was trimmed by 3 bases and J by 1 base, leaving 18 bases between them. The CDR3 consists of 16 residues. Germline CDR1 and CDR2: DFQATT and SNEGSKA (reference sequence). The CDR3 loop reads CSASFPLDRTQETQYF. The CDR3, as DNA: TGCAGTGCTAGTTTTCCTTTGGACAGAACCCAAGAGACCCAGTACTTC.

This clonotype was counted between two and nine times. V gene TRBV6-6 combines with J gene TRBJ2-5; TRBD1 is a possible D gene (5 bases). Trimming took 2 bases from V and 7 from J, leaving 8 bases between them. Per the germline V gene, CDR1 is MNHNY and CDR2 is SVGAGI (reference sequence). The CDR3 runs to 12 residues. The CDR3 protein is CASSYPQGTQYF. In nucleotides, the CDR3 is TGTGCCAGCAGTTACCCCCAGGGGACCCAGTACTTC.

The V call is TRBV12-3 or TRBV12-4, the J call TRBJ2-3; 16 positions agree with TRBD2. The V gene end was trimmed by 5 bases and the J gene end by 0 bases; junction bases not matched to a gene: 11. This CDR3 is built from 20 residues. The CDR3 DNA follows: TGTGCCAGCAGTCAAACGCCGGGACTAGCGGGGGGGGCTAGCACAGATACGCAGTATTTT. The encoded protein is CASSQTPGLAGGASTDTQYF.

The J gene is TRBJ2-7, the V gene TRBV10-3, with 7 nucleotides matching TRBD2. The CDR3 loop spans 14 amino acids. CDR1 is ENHRY, CDR2 SYGVKD, per germline. V dropped 8 bases and J dropped 3; count of bases not matched to a gene: 10. CDR3 DNA: TGTGCCATCCACGAGAGCGGGGCGGTCTACGAGCAGTACTTC. This translates into CAIHESGAVYEQYF.

The CDR3 coding sequence is TGTGCCAGCAGCCCGCCGACAGGGATCTACGAGCAGTACTTC. Translated: CASSPPTGIYEQYF. The J gene is TRBJ2-7, the V gene TRBV11-1; 7 bases match TRBD1. Germline trimming cut 5 bases from V and 3 bases from J; bases unmatched to any gene: 7. Germline CDR1 SGHAT, CDR2 FQDESV (reference sequence). There are 14 residues in the CDR3.

The chain employs TRBV10-3 and TRBJ2-5, with 8 bases lining up with TRBD1. Germline lookup yields CDR1 ENHRY and CDR2 SYGVKD. This CDR3 spans 14 amino acids. V shed 5 bases and J 1 base; nucleotides not matched to a gene: 3. The CDR3 bases are TGTGCCATCAGTAAAACAGGGGGCCAAGAGACCCAGTACTTC. It codes for CAISKTGGQETQYF.

The J gene is TRBJ1-1, the V gene TRBV7-2, with 7 bases that match TRBD1. The CDR3 extends over 15 amino acids. Trimming at V came to 6 bases and at J to 10 bases, leaving 17 bases not matched to a gene. CDR1 is SGHTA, CDR2 FQGNSA, per germline. CDR3 protein: CASRPPNTGDWVAFF. The CDR3 nucleotides are TGTGCCAGCAGGCCACCTAATACAGGGGATTGGGTAGCTTTCTTT.

In its sample, this clonotype was seen a few times. The rearrangement links TRBV6-2 or TRBV6-3 to TRBJ1-2; 7 bases map to TRBD1. This CDR3 has 13 amino acids. In germline, CDR1 is MNHEY, CDR2 SVGEGT. Trimming cost V 1 base and J 6 bases; bases outside gene matches: 2. The CDR3 DNA reads as TGTGCCAGCAGTTACTACGACAGGGATGGCTACACCTTC. Residues: CASSYYDRDGYTF.

This clonotype was observed a few times. The V call is TRBV4-1, the J call TRBJ1-1; D gene uncertain. The germline gives CDR1 MGHRA, CDR2 YSYEKL. CDR3 length: 17 amino acids. Trimming took 1 base from V and 1 from J, leaving 16 bases between them. CDR3 amino acids: CASSQGAGRKKNTEAFF. CDR3 DNA sequence: TGCGCCAGCAGCCAAGGGGCCGGCAGGAAAAAGAACACTGAAGCTTTCTTT.

CDR3 DNA: TGTGCCAGCAGCCGCCTTTGGGGGGGCTACAATGAGCAGTTCTTC. Its translation is CASSRLWGGYNEQFF. The chain is built from TRBV6-2 or TRBV6-3 and TRBJ2-1; the match to TRBD2 covers 7 bases. Unmatched junction bases numbered 8, after V lost 6 bases and J lost 3 bases. This CDR3 region has 15 residues. Germline V gene data show CDR1 as MNHEY and CDR2 as SVGEGT.